The 8 T cell receptor beta chains below all came from one sample that was sequenced in a study of cytomegalovirus exposure and HLA in healthy donors. PCR amplification relied on 60 Vbeta primers (plus 13 Jbeta primers). The method was immunoSEQ multiplex PCR; TCRdb's version includes in-frame clones alone and lacks a portion of them. There are under 200,000 clones in the sample; approximately 90% occur only once, and 0.7% to 1% lies in the top ten. Sequenced: PBMCs. The source is a woman aged 30 to 39 in good health and CMV-seronegative.

The chain recombines TRBV9 with TRBJ1-3; 8 positions agree with TRBD1. The CDR3 length is 21 residues. Germline trimming cut 0 bases from V and 0 bases from J; bases unmatched to any gene: 17. Germline V lookup: CDR1 SGDLS, CDR2 YYNGEE. CDR3 nucleotide sequence: TGTGCCAGCAGCGTAGGGACCCCGACAGGGGCCCTAGCCAGCTCTGGAAACACCATATATTTT. Translation: CASSVGTPTGALASSGNTIYF.

The chain joins TRBV9 to TRBJ2-7; 9 bases map to TRBD1. J was trimmed by 2 bases and V by 3 bases; bases with no gene match: 6. The CDR3 is 15 residues long. Germline lookup yields CDR1 SGDLS and CDR2 YYNGEE. The chain's CDR3 is CASSAGTGKTYEQYF. As DNA, the CDR3 is TGTGCCAGCAGCGCCGGGACAGGGAAAACCTACGAGCAGTACTTC.

The chain is built from TRBV19 and TRBJ2-1; no definite D call. This CDR3 contains 12 residues. V lost 3 bases and J lost 12, with 12 bases in between. The V gene's germline CDR1 is LNHDA and CDR2 SQIVND (reference sequence). The CDR3 region has the DNA TGTGCCAGTAGTATTGGGCTTACACCGCAGTTCTTC. It yields the protein CASSIGLTPQFF.

The chain carries TRBV19 and TRBJ1-2; D might be TRBD1 (6 bases). The CDR3 loop spans 14 amino acids. Trimming left V 6 bases short and J 7 bases short, with 18 bases between. CDR1 LNHDA and CDR2 SQIVND come from the germline V gene (reference sequence). DNA of the CDR3: TGTGCCAGTAGACCCCATCGGGGGGCGGCTGGCTACACCTTC. It is translated as CASRPHRGAAGYTF.

The genes are TRBV4-1 and TRBJ2-1; D may be TRBD1 (6 bases). Germline-derived CDR1 and CDR2 are MGHRA and YSYEKL. The CDR3 spans 14 residues. Trimming cost V 2 bases and J 4 bases, with 9 bases left between them. The CDR3 protein is CASSQTGPYNEQFF. The CDR3 DNA is TGCGCCAGCAGCCAAACAGGGCCTTACAATGAGCAGTTCTTC.

CDR3 DNA sequence: TGTGCCAGCAGCCTCGGGATCGGCAATCAGCCCCAGCATTTT. Amino acids: CASSLGIGNQPQHF. This chain links TRBV7-2 with TRBJ1-5, with no clear D. The CDR3 sequence is 14 residues long. The V end lost 5 bases, the J end lost 2 bases, and 10 bases lay between the germline ends. Looked up from germline, CDR1 is SGHTA and CDR2 is FQGNSA.

The chain links TRBV30 to TRBJ1-5; a weak D match, TRBD1 (6 bases). The CDR3 has 22 amino acids. The germline CDR1 and CDR2 sequences are GTSNPN and SVGIG (reference sequence). V lost 0 bases, J lost 5 bases, and 35 bases lay in between. The CDR3 nucleotides read TGTGCCTGGAGTGTAGCCTCCCGTGCGGGGGCCTCTTGGTTGCGTACATATCAGCCCCAGCATTTT. The encoded protein is CAWSVASRAGASWLRTYQPQHF.

On this clone itself: The junction departs from the called germline gene at one end, perhaps through a read error. V is TRBV7-9 and J is TRBJ2-7; no clear D. The CDR3 totals 13 residues. CDR1 is SEHNR, CDR2 FQNEAQ, per germline (reference sequence). CDR3 nucleotide sequence: TGTTCCAGCAGCTCCGGGTTATACTACGAGCAGTACTTC. It codes for CSSSSGLYYEQYF.